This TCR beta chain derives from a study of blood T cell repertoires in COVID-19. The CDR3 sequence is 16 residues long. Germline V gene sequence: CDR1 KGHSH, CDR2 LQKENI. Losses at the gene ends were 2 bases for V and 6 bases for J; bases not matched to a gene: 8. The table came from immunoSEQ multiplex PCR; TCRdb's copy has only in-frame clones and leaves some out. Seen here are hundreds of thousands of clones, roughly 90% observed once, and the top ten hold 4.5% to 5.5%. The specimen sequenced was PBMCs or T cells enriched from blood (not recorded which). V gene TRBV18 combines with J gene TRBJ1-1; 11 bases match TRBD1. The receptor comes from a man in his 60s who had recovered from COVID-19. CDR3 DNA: TGTGCCAGCTCACCAAGTCCCGGACAGGGGGCATCTGAAGCTTTCTTT. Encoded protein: CASSPSPGQGASEAFF. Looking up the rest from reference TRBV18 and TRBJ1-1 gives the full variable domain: NAGVMQNPRHLVRRRGQEARLRCSPMKGHSHVYWYRQLPEEGLKFMVYLQKENIIDESGMPKERFSAEFPKEGPSILRIQQVVRGDSAAYFCASSPSPGQGASEAFFGQGTRLTVV.